The T cell receptor (beta chain) under discussion was sequenced for a study of cytomegalovirus exposure and HLA in healthy donors. Study-wide results and limits: A later analysis linked around 17,000 TCR beta sequences to HLA alleles at 0.05 false discovery rate. Earlier analysis looked at TCR beta V segments, and most were productive about 90% or about 30% of the time.

V shed 4 bases and J 15 bases; nucleotides not matched to a gene: 9. CDR3 length: 12 residues. CDR1 is MDHEN, CDR2 SYDVKM, per germline. Concerning this clone itself: Its specificity is not known.

Primers: 60 Vbeta forward and 13 Jbeta reverse. TCRdb's copy holds only in-frame clones and misses some; the assay was immunoSEQ multiplex PCR. The table lists 95,000 to 150,000 clones, just under 75% of them singletons. Sequenced material: PBMCs. This sequence joins TRBV28 and TRBJ2-1; TRBD1 matches at 7 bases. The clonotype was recovered from a man aged 60-69 years in good health and CMV-seropositive. The CDR3 DNA reads as TGTGCCAGCAGTTCGGGACAGAATCGGGGGTTCTTC. It specifies CASSSGQNRGFF.